This TCR beta chain is from a study of vaccination and CD4 T cells after COVID-19. Turning to the study itself: Cultures that served as controls received a CEFX pool, an HIV-1 Nef pool, or no peptide.

Scientists ran DNA taken from cultured CD4+ T cells through the Oncomine TCR Beta short-read assay for sequencing. TCRdb re-analysed the PCR reads in MiXCR, keeping a single row per CDR3 protein. The sample includes 12,000 or so distinct CDR3 sequences, approximately 41% of them seen just once. This clonotype was counted a few times. As yet, its antigen is unknown. The treatment denotes: roughly ten-day PBMC culture with coronavirus spike peptide pools or control peptides (ViraFEST assay). Having spent around 9 days in culture, CD4+ T cells were then isolated by negative selection. The receptor's source is a human donor who had recovered from COVID-19. The sample comprised CD4+ T cells from blood, cultured in vitro.

CDR3 amino acids: CASSPEGRDTGELFF. Written as DNA, the CDR3 is TGTGCCAGCAGCCCTGAAGGACGGGACACCGGGGAGCTGTTTTTT. The chain employs TRBV7-2 and TRBJ2-2, with unresolved D. Germline V gives CDR1 SGHTA, CDR2 FQGNSA. The CDR3 loop spans 15 amino acids. Trimming shortened V by 5 bases and J by 3 bases, and 13 bases separated the two germline ends.